The rows below give T cell receptor beta chains drawn from one sample of a study of cytomegalovirus exposure and HLA in healthy donors. Sequenced by immunoSEQ multiplex PCR; TCRdb stores in-frame clones only, minus some. The repertoire holds 150,000 to 200,000 clones, with around 80% as singletons. Source material: PBMCs. These receptors all come from a man between 35 and 55 years old in good health and CMV-seronegative. Both conserved end residues are part of each CDR3. The order of the fields is V gene, J gene, clone size, D gene, CDR3 protein, CDR3 DNA. D genes are given only for firm matches. Rows may omit the clone size; those that give it use once, few, many or a size class.

TRBV2,TRBJ1-4,NA,NA,CASKRGINEKLFF,TGTGCCAGCAAGAGGGGGATAAATGAAAAACTGTTTTTT
TRBV10-3,TRBJ2-7,NA,NA,CAISESGGKDGYEQYF,TGTGCCATCAGTGAGTCCGGGGGAAAGGACGGGTACGAGCAGTACTTC
TRBV25-1,TRBJ2-1,NA,TRBD2,CASSEASGSGYNEQFF,TGTGCCAGCAGTGAAGCTAGCGGGTCCGGATACAATGAGCAGTTCTTC
TRBV27,TRBJ1-2,NA,NA,CASRRSVNYGYTF,TGTGCCAGCAGACGCAGTGTTAACTATGGCTACACCTTC
TRBV27,TRBJ1-6,NA,TRBD1,CASSFSQGVGSPLHF,TGTGCCAGCAGTTTTTCGCAGGGGGTTGGCTCACCCCTCCACTTT
TRBV6-5,TRBJ2-5,NA,NA,CASSPQGGQMETQYF,TGTGCCAGCAGTCCCCAGGGTGGGCAGATGGAGACCCAGTACTTC
TRBV6-5,TRBJ2-7,NA,NA,CASRGSTTYEQYF,TGTGCCAGCAGGGGCAGCACAACCTACGAGCAGTACTTC
TRBV2,TRBJ2-2,NA,TRBD1,CASNSGGYTGELFF,TGTGCCAGCAACTCAGGGGGCTACACCGGGGAGCTGTTTTTT
TRBV5-6,TRBJ2-5,once,NA,CASSLVGRKETQYF,TGTGCCAGCAGCTTGGTTGGCAGAAAAGAGACCCAGTACTTC
TRBV9,TRBJ2-7,NA,TRBD1,CASSIRTGFHEQYF,TGTGCCAGCAGCATCCGGACAGGGTTCCACGAGCAGTACTTC
TRBV25-1,TRBJ1-1,NA,NA,CASSEYSGVTEAFF,TGTGCCAGCAGTGAATATTCCGGGGTCACTGAAGCTTTCTTT
TRBV7-9,TRBJ2-3,NA,TRBD2,CASSPRTSVDTQYF,TGTGCCAGCAGCCCCCGGACTAGCGTGGATACGCAGTATTTT
TRBV7-2,TRBJ2-7,NA,NA,CASRAGGRTSEQYF,TGTGCCAGCAGAGCAGGGGGGCGGACTTCCGAGCAGTACTTC
TRBV2,TRBJ2-6,NA,TRBD1,CASTPADRGLAGANGLTF,TGTGCCAGCACCCCCGCCGACAGGGGGCTTGCTGGGGCCAACGGCCTGACTTTC
TRBV11-3,TRBJ2-3,NA,TRBD2,CASSLGLAARTDTQYF,TGTGCCAGCAGCTTGGGACTAGCGGCACGCACAGATACGCAGTATTTT
TRBV6-5,TRBJ2-7,once,TRBD1,CASRKTGFYEQYF,TGTGCCAGCAGGAAGACAGGGTTCTACGAGCAGTACTTC
TRBV28,TRBJ2-1,NA,TRBD2,CASSSPGTSGYNEQFF,TGTGCCAGCAGTTCCCCCGGGACTAGCGGGTACAATGAGCAGTTCTTC
TRBV28,TRBJ1-2,NA,NA,CASSLEQPYGYTF,TGTGCCAGCAGTTTAGAACAGCCCTATGGCTACACCTTC
TRBV7-6,TRBJ2-7,NA,NA,CASSPNAGRVNEQYF,TGTGCCAGCAGCCCCAATGCGGGTCGGGTCAACGAGCAGTACTTC
TRBV6-5,TRBJ2-6,NA,NA,CASRAGANGLTF,TGTGCCAGCAGGGCTGGGGCCAACGGCCTGACTTTC
TRBV7-2,TRBJ2-1,NA,NA,CASSFMDGQNEQFF,TGTGCCAGCAGCTTCATGGACGGACAAAATGAGCAGTTCTTC
TRBV10-3,TRBJ2-2,NA,NA,CAISPDSVSPGQKAAGELFF,TGTGCCATCAGTCCCGACTCAGTTTCCCCGGGACAAAAGGCCGCCGGGGAGCTGTTTTTT
TRBV19,TRBJ2-1,NA,NA,CASSIKGTLVNEQFF,TGTGCCAGTAGTATAAAGGGGACTCTAGTGAATGAGCAGTTCTTC
TRBV30,TRBJ2-4,NA,TRBD2,CAWSKRGAKNIQYF,TGTGCCTGGTCCAAGCGGGGGGCCAAAAACATTCAGTACTTC
TRBV11-3,TRBJ2-2,NA,TRBD1,CASSFSGGQGGTGELFF,TGTGCCAGCAGCTTCTCGGGGGGACAGGGAGGTACCGGGGAGCTGTTTTTT
TRBV28,TRBJ1-5,NA,NA,CASSLSGDRQPQHF,TGTGCCAGCAGTTTATCAGGGGACCGTCAGCCCCAGCATTTT
TRBV5-1,TRBJ2-7,NA,NA,CASSLDLRPADYYEQYF,TGCGCCAGCAGCTTGGATCTTCGACCAGCGGACTACTACGAGCAGTACTTC